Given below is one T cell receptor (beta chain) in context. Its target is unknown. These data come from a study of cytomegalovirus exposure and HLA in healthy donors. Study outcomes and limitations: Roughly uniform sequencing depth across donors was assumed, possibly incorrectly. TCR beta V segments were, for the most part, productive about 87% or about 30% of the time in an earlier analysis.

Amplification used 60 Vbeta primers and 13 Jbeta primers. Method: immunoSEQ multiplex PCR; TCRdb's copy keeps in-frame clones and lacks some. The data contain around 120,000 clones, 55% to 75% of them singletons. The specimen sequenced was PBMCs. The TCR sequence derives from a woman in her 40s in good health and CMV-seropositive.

Here the CDR3 reads CASSSRQENNQPQHF. CDR3 DNA: TGTGCCAGCAGTTCGAGACAGGAAAATAATCAGCCCCAGCATTTT. The chain is built from TRBV6-6 and TRBJ1-5; TRBD1 is a possible D gene (6 bases). V was trimmed by 4 bases and J by 4 bases, leaving 14 bases between them. Germline CDR1 and CDR2: MNHNY and SVGAGI (reference sequence). The CDR3 runs to 15 residues.